This TCR beta chain was documented in a study of blood T cell repertoires in COVID-19. Study in general: Sites in the United States, Italy and Spain provided acute and convalescent COVID-19 samples. PBMCs, B-cell-depleted T cells, or T cells were the source of the cDNA or gDNA that made up the material.

Per the original data handling: Reference gene primer amplification yielded estimated nucleated cell counts. The data were produced by immunoSEQ multiplex PCR, yet TCRdb's version contains in-frame clones alone and is incomplete. V, J and clone size derive from that table, while D and trimming were established from the DNA sequence. The data hold approximately 68,000 clones, with approximately 90% observed a single time. The length of the CDR3 is 11 residues. The V end was cut by 4 bases, the J end by 8 bases, with 11 bases between. Germline V lookup: CDR1 SQVTM, CDR2 ANQGSEA. The sequenced sample was peripheral blood. The V gene is TRBV29-1, the J gene TRBJ1-2; D might be TRBD1 (5 bases). The sequence was collected from a man aged 65-85 years with active or convalescent COVID-19. The CDR3 protein is CSVVSGIGYTF. The DNA of the CDR3 is TGCAGCGTTGTGTCAGGGATCGGCTACACCTTC.